The rows below give T cell receptor beta chains drawn from one sample of a study of beta chain features in type 1 diabetes. Data came from immunoSEQ multiplex PCR; TCRdb stores just in-frame clones and leaves some out. The sample includes a few hundred thousand clones, more than 11% of them seen just once. The specimen sequenced was naive CD4+ T cells from blood. These receptors were obtained from a man aged 25-40 years in good health. CDR3s include the opening cysteine and the closing phenylalanine or tryptophan. The size of a clone is reported for some rows only, either as once, few or many, or as a class for expanded clones.

>few|TRBV7-6|TRBJ2-1
CASSTRKGVPEQFF
>few|TRBV7-2|TRBJ2-5
CASSWPGQGTQYF
>few|TRBV29-1|TRBJ1-1
CSVVRGSEAFF
>NA|TRBV30|TRBJ1-2
CAWSRDSGYGYTF
>NA|TRBV7-2|TRBJ2-7
CASSLGQGAYEQYF
>NA|TRBV7-2|TRBJ2-3
CASSFRLAGGPGDTQYF
>NA|TRBV9|TRBJ2-5
CASSAAQETQYF
>few|TRBV18|TRBJ2-3
CASSPRIGQITDTQYF
>NA|TRBV5-6|TRBJ2-5
CASSLRGGQETQYF
>few|TRBV27|TRBJ1-3
CASSLQGGNTIYF
>NA|TRBV29-1|TRBJ1-2
CSAEGQDAGGYTF
>few|TRBV7-9|TRBJ1-1
CASSLRGGDTEAFF
>NA|TRBV7-2|TRBJ2-3
CASSGRVPTDTQYF
>few|TRBV6-5|TRBJ2-2
CASRPQNTGELFF
>few|TRBV9|TRBJ1-2
CASSSTGQGAGGYTF
>few|TRBV18|TRBJ2-4
CASREAGHANIQYF
>NA|TRBV18|TRBJ1-1
CASSRQDMNTEAFF
>NA|TRBV19|TRBJ2-2
CASTTTGELFF
>NA|TRBV30|TRBJ2-1
CAWTSGSSYNEQFF
>NA|TRBV20-1|TRBJ1-3
CSEGRHTIYF
>NA|TRBV10-3|TRBJ2-2
CATLNTGELFF
>NA|TRBV7-2|TRBJ2-1
CASSLSPLGNEQFF
>NA|TRBV19|TRBJ1-6
CASSPRYRGSSPLHF
>few|TRBV5-1|TRBJ2-1
CASSPGRAPDEQFF
>NA|TRBV6-6|TRBJ1-6
CASRVSYNSPLHF
>few|TRBV15|TRBJ1-2
CATSRETGYGYTF
>many|TRBV7-2|TRBJ2-4
CASSRGAGNIQYF
>few|TRBV30|TRBJ1-4
CAWSSSQDNEKLFF
>few|TRBV13|TRBJ2-3
CASSARLAGGSLPNTQYF
>NA|TRBV6-1|TRBJ2-4
CASSGEGLAKNIQYF
>NA|TRBV27|TRBJ2-5
CASSLVRGRTETQYF
>NA|TRBV5-4|TRBJ2-5
CASSFVQGAKETQYF